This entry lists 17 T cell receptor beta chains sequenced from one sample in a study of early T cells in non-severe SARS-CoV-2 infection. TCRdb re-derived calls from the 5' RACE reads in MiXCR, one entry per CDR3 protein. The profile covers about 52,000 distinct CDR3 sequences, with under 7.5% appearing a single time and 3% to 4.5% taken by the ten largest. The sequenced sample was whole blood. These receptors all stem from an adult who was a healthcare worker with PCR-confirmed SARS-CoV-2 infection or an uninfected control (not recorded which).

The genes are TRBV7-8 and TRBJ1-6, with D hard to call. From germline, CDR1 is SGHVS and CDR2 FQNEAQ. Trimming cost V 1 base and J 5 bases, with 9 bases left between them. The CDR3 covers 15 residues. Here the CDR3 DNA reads TGTGCCAGCAGCTTAGTGGTGGTAGATAATTCACCCCTCCACTTT. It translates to CASSLVVVDNSPLHF. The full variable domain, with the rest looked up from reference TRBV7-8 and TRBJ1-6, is GAGVSQSPRYKVAKRGQDVALRCDPISGHVSLFWYQQALGQGPEFLTYFQNEAQLDKSGLPSDRFFAERPEGSVSTLKIQRTQQEDSAVYLCASSLVVVDNSPLHFGNGTRLTVT.

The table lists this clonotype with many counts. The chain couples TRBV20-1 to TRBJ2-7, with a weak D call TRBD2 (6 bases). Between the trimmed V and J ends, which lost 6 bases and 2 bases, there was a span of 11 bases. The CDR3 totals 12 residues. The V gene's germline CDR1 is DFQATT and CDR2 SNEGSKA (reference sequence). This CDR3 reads CSALTSTYEQYF. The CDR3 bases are TGCAGTGCGTTGACTAGTACCTACGAGCAGTACTTC.

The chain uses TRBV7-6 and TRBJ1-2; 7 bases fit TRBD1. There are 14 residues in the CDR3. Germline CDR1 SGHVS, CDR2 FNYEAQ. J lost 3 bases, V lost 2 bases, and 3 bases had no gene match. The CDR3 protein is CASSLTGQDYGYTF. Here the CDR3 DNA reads TGTGCCAGCAGCTTAACTGGACAGGACTATGGCTACACCTTC.

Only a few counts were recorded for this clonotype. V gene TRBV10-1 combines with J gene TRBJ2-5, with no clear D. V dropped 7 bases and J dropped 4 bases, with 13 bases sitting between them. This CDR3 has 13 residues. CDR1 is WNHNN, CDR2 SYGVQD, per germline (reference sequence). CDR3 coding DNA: TGCGCCAGCATTAAGTCCCTGCGAGAGACCCAGTACTTC. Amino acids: CASIKSLRETQYF.

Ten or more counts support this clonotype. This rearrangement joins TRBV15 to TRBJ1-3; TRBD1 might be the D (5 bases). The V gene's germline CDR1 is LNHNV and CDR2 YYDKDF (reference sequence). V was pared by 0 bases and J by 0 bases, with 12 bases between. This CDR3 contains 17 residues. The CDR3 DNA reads TGTGCCACCAGCAGAGATCGAGGGACCCTCTCTGGAAACACCATATATTTT. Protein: CATSRDRGTLSGNTIYF.

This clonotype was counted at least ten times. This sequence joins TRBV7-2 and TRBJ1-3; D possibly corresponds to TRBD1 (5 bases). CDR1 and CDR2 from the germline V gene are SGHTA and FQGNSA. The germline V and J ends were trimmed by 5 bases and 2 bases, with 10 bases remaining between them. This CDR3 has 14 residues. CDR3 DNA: TGTGCCAGCAGCCCGGGGACGGCTGGAAACACCATATATTTT. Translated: CASSPGTAGNTIYF.

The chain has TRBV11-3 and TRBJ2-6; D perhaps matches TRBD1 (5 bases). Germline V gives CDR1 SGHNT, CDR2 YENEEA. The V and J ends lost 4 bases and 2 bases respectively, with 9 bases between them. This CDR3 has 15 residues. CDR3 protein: CASSSRATGANVLTF. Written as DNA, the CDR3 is TGTGCCAGCAGCTCCAGGGCCACTGGGGCCAACGTCCTGACTTTC.

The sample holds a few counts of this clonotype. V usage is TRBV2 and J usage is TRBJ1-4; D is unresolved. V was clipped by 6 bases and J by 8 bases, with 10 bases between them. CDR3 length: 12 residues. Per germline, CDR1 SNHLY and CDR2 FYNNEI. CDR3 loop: CASSRVAEKLFF. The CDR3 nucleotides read TGTGCCAGCAGCCGTGTGGCGGAAAAACTGTTTTTT.

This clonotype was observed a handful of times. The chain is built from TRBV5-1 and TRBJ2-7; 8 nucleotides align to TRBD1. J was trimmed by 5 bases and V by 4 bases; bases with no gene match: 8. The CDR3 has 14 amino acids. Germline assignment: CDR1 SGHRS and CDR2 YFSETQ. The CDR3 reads CASSTDRARNEQYF. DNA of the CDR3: TGCGCCAGCAGCACGGACAGGGCGAGAAACGAGCAGTACTTC.

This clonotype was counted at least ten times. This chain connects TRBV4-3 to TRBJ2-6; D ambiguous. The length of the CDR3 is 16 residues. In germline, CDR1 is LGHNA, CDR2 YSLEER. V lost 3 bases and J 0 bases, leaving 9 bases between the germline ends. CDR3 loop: CASSQNDPSGANVLTF. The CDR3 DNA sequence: TGCGCCAGCAGCCAGAATGACCCCTCTGGGGCCAACGTCCTGACTTTC.

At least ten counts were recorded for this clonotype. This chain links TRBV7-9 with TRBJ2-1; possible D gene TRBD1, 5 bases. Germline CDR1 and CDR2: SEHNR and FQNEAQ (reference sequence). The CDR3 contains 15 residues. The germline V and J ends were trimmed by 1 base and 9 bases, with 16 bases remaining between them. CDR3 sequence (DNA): TGTGCCAGCAGCTTAGGGGGCCCCTGGAGCACTGAGCAGTTCTTC. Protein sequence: CASSLGGPWSTEQFF.

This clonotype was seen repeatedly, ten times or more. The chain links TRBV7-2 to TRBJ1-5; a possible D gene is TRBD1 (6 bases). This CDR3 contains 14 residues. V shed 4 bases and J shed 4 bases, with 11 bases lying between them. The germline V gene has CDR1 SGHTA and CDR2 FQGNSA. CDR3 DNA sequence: TGTGCCAGCAGCTACAGGGCTGGGAATCAGCCCCAGCATTTT. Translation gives CASSYRAGNQPQHF.

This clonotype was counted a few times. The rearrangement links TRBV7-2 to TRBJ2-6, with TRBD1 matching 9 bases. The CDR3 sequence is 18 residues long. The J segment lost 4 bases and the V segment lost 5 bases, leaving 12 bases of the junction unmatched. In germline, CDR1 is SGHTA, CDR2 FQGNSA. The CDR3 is CASSVSGTGSLGANVLTF. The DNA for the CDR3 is TGTGCCAGCAGCGTATCCGGGACAGGGTCTTTGGGGGCCAACGTCCTGACTTTC.

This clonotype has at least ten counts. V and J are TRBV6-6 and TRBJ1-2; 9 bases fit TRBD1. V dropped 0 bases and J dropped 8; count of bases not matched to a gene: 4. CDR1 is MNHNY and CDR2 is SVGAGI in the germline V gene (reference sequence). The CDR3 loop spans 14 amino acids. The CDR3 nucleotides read TGTGCCAGCAGTTACTCCCCCGACAGGGGGGGCTACACCTTC. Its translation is CASSYSPDRGGYTF.

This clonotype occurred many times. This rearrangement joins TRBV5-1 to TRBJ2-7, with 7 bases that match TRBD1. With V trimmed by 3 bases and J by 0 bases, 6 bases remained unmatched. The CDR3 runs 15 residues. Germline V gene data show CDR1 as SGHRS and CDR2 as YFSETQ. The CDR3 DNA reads TGCGCCAGCAGCTGGGCTGGGACAGCCTCCTACGAGCAGTACTTC. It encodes CASSWAGTASYEQYF.

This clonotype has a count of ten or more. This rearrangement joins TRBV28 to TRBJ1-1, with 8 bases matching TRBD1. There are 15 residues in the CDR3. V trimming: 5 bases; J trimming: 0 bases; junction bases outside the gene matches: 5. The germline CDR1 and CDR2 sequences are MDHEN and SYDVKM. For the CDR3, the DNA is TGTGCCAGCAGTGTTGACAGGGGCCTGAACACTGAAGCTTTCTTT. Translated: CASSVDRGLNTEAFF.

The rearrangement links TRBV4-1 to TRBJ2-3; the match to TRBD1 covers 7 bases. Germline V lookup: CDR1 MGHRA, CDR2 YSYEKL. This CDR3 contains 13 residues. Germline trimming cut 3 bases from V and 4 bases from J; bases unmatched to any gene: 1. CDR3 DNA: TGCGCCAGCAGCCAGACAGGGTCAGATACGCAGTATTTT. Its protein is CASSQTGSDTQYF.